The entry below gives a single T cell receptor beta chain sequence along with its context. This clone was recorded once. What this receptor recognizes is not known. No per-base quality is available; no much larger clone lies one base away. This sample is part of a study of blood T cell repertoires in COVID-19 (dated by TCRdb to about 2020). The study in broad terms: ImmuneRACE Cohort 3 recovered participants were defined by two consecutive negative NP/OP PCR tests, healthcare professional clearance, or symptom resolution. The collaborator samples originated in the United States, Italy and Spain and spanned the acute and convalescent phases of COVID-19. The material from the prospective study consisted of cDNA or gDNA derived from T cells, B-cell-depleted T cells, or PBMCs. Deeply sampled blood TCRbeta repertoires from subjects exposed to, actively infected with, or recovered from COVID-19 were included in the dataset. The repertoires were released in a freely available public database meant as a resource for research on the immune response to SARS-CoV-2. The samples were drawn from two sources: the first 160 participants of the ongoing ImmuneRACE study, and 1,000 to 1,500 subjects contributed by 6 global collaborators. A de-identified subject ID, COVID-19 status, age in years and sex were almost always included in the sample metadata. Where available, HLA class I and class II types were obtained from metadata supplied by the sample provider rather than from assay-based typing. Points the paper makes about the study in general: How much clinical and demographic metadata was included differed by source and by participant, and the metadata was provided uncurated.

Enrolling through a virtual design, the prospective study's participants ranged in age from roughly 18 to 90 years and lived across 24 United States geographic areas. To assign participants to cohorts, the prospective study relied on clinical history that participants themselves reported in a screening survey and a study questionnaire. Each participant in the prospective study had whole blood, serum and a nasopharyngeal or oropharyngeal swab collected by mobile phlebotomists. Prospective study participants could optionally give additional blood draws and questionnaires over an approximately 2-month period. Prospective study blood samples were shipped either frozen or at room temperature before DNA extraction. The immunoSEQ Assay, a bias-controlled multiplex PCR, was used to amplify TCRbeta CDR3 regions from genomic DNA. The authors' analysis ran thus. Nucleated cell counts per sample were estimated from amplification of reference gene primers within the assay. Sequence reads were collapsed and filtered to measure the absolute abundance of every unique TCRbeta CDR3 rearrangement. For each sample, productive Simpson clonality was calculated as the square root of Simpson's diversity index across productive rearrangements. TCRdb provides this immuneACCESS table in a form limited to in-frame rearrangements. Some clones are lacking; in checked studies, under half of them reflect an unresolved V gene, and why the rest are absent is not known. D and trimming were read from the DNA, whereas the V and J calls and clone size are those reported in that table. For this sample there are approximately 200,000 clones; roughly 84% appear just once. In total, the top ten clones hold 7% to 9% of the sample.

The cysteine opens and the phenylalanine closes a CDR3 of 15 amino acids. The only DNA kept is the CDR3, 45 bases in frame from the first base. As encoded in the germline V gene, CDR1 is SGHRS while CDR2 is YFSETQ. V is pruned by 4 bases and J by 7 bases, leaving 10 bases of the junction without a gene match. The source is a man aged 30-40 years in a cohort exposed to, infected with or recovered from COVID-19 (not recorded which). Specimen: PBMCs or T cells enriched from blood (not recorded which). This receptor chain uses TRBV5-1 and TRBJ1-5; TRBD1 matches 8 bases in the middle. The encoded CDR3 is CASSLQTGVGQPQHF. The nucleotides are TGCGCCAGCAGCCTACAGACAGGGGTCGGGCAGCCCCAGCATTTT.